The 29 T cell receptor beta chains presented below share a single source sample, sequenced in a study of T cells in localized non-small cell lung cancer. Produced via immunoSEQ multiplex PCR; TCRdb's table is partial and in-frame only. Of about 36,000 clones in the sample, around 88% were seen once. This specimen consisted of peripheral blood, obtained before any cancer treatment. These receptors were taken from a woman aged 35 to 69 with stage I lung adenocarcinoma.

This chain joins TRBV2 and TRBJ1-2; no clear D. Germline CDR1 is SNHLY and CDR2 is FYNNEI. V shed 2 bases and J shed 4 bases, with 17 bases lying between them. The CDR3 has 16 amino acids. CDR3 region: CASSERRVGSFYGYTF. The CDR3 DNA follows: TGTGCCAGCAGTGAAAGGAGGGTCGGGTCCTTCTATGGCTACACCTTC.

The chain links TRBV5-1 to TRBJ1-2, with TRBD1 identical over 8 bases. Germline V gene lookup returns CDR1 SGHRS and CDR2 YFSETQ. V dropped 7 bases and J dropped 4; count of bases not matched to a gene: 12. This CDR3 has 15 amino acids. Here the CDR3 reads CASSQGTGIAYGYTF. CDR3 in DNA: TGCGCCAGCTCTCAGGGGACAGGCATAGCCTATGGCTACACCTTC.

The chain has TRBV25-1 and TRBJ2-7, with unresolved D. Trimming pared 3 bases from V and 11 bases from J, leaving 20 bases between. CDR3 length: 14 residues. The V gene's germline CDR1 is MGHDK and CDR2 SYGVNS. CDR3 residues: CASSDPRVPYVEYF. The DNA of the CDR3 is TGTGCCAGCAGTGATCCACGGGTACCCTACGTCGAGTACTTC.

The chain uses TRBV5-1 and TRBJ2-2, with TRBD1 matching 7 bases. Trimming took 4 bases from V and 4 from J; bases not matched to a gene: 10. There are 16 residues in the CDR3. The germline V gene encodes CDR1 SGHRS and CDR2 YFSETQ. The CDR3 protein is CASSPAGTEGTGELFF. CDR3 coding DNA: TGCGCCAGCAGCCCAGCCGGGACAGAGGGCACCGGGGAGCTGTTTTTT. The variable domain in full, with the rest retrieved from reference TRBV5-1 and TRBJ2-2, is KAGVTQTPRYLIKTRGQQVTLSCSPISGHRSVSWYQQTPGQGLQFLFEYFSETQRNKGNFPGRFSGRQFSNSRSEMNVSTLELGDSALYLCASSPAGTEGTGELFFGEGSRLTVL.

This chain links TRBV6-6 with TRBJ1-5, with 12 bases that match TRBD1. Germline V gene sequence: CDR1 MNHNY, CDR2 SVGAGI (reference sequence). CDR3 size: 16 residues. V dropped 2 bases and J dropped 4; count of bases not matched to a gene: 3. The CDR3 DNA sequence: TGTGCCAGCAGTTACCCGGGACAGGGGGCAAATCAGCCCCAGCATTTT. It codes for CASSYPGQGANQPQHF.

Points on this clone: A read error may account for a junction end that differs from germline. The V and J genes are TRBV6-5 and TRBJ2-7; D is unclear. Germline CDR1 reads MNHEY; CDR2 reads SVGAGI. This CDR3 is 14 amino acids long. The CDR3 DNA reads TGTGCCAGCACCGCCGGAATACCCTCCTCCGAGCAGTACTTC. Protein: CASTAGIPSSEQYF.

J is TRBJ2-5 and V is TRBV29-1, with D perhaps matching TRBD2 (5 bases). The CDR3 is made up of 13 amino acids. The V and J ends lost 5 bases and 4 bases respectively, with 14 bases between them. Germline V gene sequence: CDR1 SQVTM, CDR2 ANQGSEA. The CDR3 sequence: CSVSPGILETQYF. In DNA form, the CDR3 reads TGCAGCGTTAGTCCGGGGATTTTAGAGACCCAGTACTTC. Using reference TRBV29-1 and TRBJ2-5 for the parts outside the CDR3, the full variable domain is SAVISQKPSRDICQRGTSLTIQCQVDSQVTMMFWYRQQPGQSLTLIATANQGSEATYESGFVIDKFPISRPNLTFSTLTVSNMSPEDSSIYLCSVSPGILETQYFGPGTRLLVL.

The chain combines TRBV5-1 with TRBJ2-3, with D possibly TRBD2 on 5 matching bases. Germline V gene sequence: CDR1 SGHRS, CDR2 YFSETQ. This CDR3 region has 14 residues. V lost 4 bases and J lost 4, with 13 bases in between. Written as DNA, the CDR3 is TGCGCCAGCAGCATCGGACTTGGATCAGATACGCAGTATTTT. Translation: CASSIGLGSDTQYF.

The chain couples TRBV6-1 to TRBJ1-5, with 8 bases fitting TRBD1. Unmatched junction bases numbered 8, after V lost 6 bases and J lost 4 bases. Germline CDR1 is MNHNS and CDR2 is SASEGT. The CDR3 is made up of 15 amino acids. CDR3 residues: CASRLDRAENQPQHF. CDR3 nucleotides: TGTGCCAGCAGGTTGGACAGGGCGGAGAATCAGCCCCAGCATTTT.

The chain has TRBV5-1 and TRBJ2-5; TRBD2 might be the D (6 bases). Trimming left V 0 bases short and J 1 base short, with 7 bases between. The CDR3 has 14 residues. Germline CDR1 reads SGHRS; CDR2 reads YFSETQ. The CDR3 is CASSLGGVQETQYF. DNA of the CDR3: TGCGCCAGCAGCTTGGGCGGGGTCCAAGAGACCCAGTACTTC.

The chain uses TRBV6-5 and TRBJ2-7, with D hard to call. Germline-derived CDR1 and CDR2 are MNHEY and SVGAGI. This CDR3 has 11 residues. Trimming removed 5 bases at V and 3 bases at J, with 5 bases between. The DNA of the CDR3 is TGTGCCAGCAGTGAATACTACGAGCAGTACTTC. Protein product: CASSEYYEQYF.

The CDR3 here is CASPYPGGVPTMNTEAFF. For the CDR3, the DNA is TGTGCCAGTCCATACCCCGGGGGGGTTCCCACTATGAACACTGAAGCTTTCTTT. The chain couples TRBV28 to TRBJ1-1, with D tentatively TRBD1 (5 bases). Looked up from germline, CDR1 is MDHEN and CDR2 is SYDVKM. The germline V and J ends were trimmed by 9 bases and 0 bases, with 26 bases remaining between them. The CDR3 is 18 residues long.

The chain employs TRBV18 and TRBJ1-1; tentatively, D is TRBD1 (6 bases). This CDR3 has 13 amino acids. CDR1 KGHSH and CDR2 LQKENI come from the germline V gene. Between the trimmed V and J ends, which lost 2 bases and 4 bases, there was a span of 8 bases. DNA of the CDR3: TGTGCCAGCTCACCAGCCAGGGGCACTGAAGCTTTCTTT. Its protein is CASSPARGTEAFF.

The chain couples TRBV10-2 to TRBJ2-1; 7 bases are shared with TRBD2. V lost 10 bases to trimming and J lost 0 bases; unmatched junction nucleotides: 9. This CDR3 has 15 amino acids. Germline CDR1 reads WSHSY; CDR2 reads SAAADI. The CDR3 DNA reads TGCGCCACGGAACCCCAGCGGGGCTCCTACAATGAGCAGTTCTTC. Residues: CATEPQRGSYNEQFF.

This chain connects TRBV11-2 to TRBJ2-3, with no clear D. The V gene's germline CDR1 is SGHAT and CDR2 FQNNGV. The CDR3 is made up of 13 amino acids. V lost 1 base to trimming and J lost 1 base, with 3 bases between them. CDR3 nucleotides: TGTGCCAGCAGCTTAGCTGGCACAGATACGCAGTATTTT. Translation gives CASSLAGTDTQYF.

CDR3 protein: CASSKSRGGLYEQYF. Written as DNA, the CDR3 is TGTGCCAGCAGTAAATCCCGGGGGGGGTTGTACGAGCAGTACTTC. The chain is built from TRBV2 and TRBJ2-7; TRBD2 agrees at 8 bases. V was pared by 5 bases and J by 4 bases, with 10 bases of the junction left unmatched. This CDR3 spans 15 amino acids. Germline lookup yields CDR1 SNHLY and CDR2 FYNNEI.

The V call is TRBV27, the J call TRBJ1-6; 7 nucleotides match TRBD1. CDR3 length equals 13 residues. Germline CDR1 is MNHEY and CDR2 is SMNVEV (reference sequence). V trimming: 5 bases; J trimming: 8 bases; junction bases outside the gene matches: 3. This chain's CDR3 is CASSIDRDSPLHF. CDR3 bases: TGTGCCAGCAGTATTGACAGGGATTCACCCCTCCACTTT.

The V call is TRBV10-2, the J call TRBJ2-1; 9 bases are a match to TRBD2. The V gene's germline CDR1 is WSHSY and CDR2 SAAADI. The ends lost 7 bases at V and 7 bases at J; junction bases unmatched: 14. CDR3 length equals 16 residues. The CDR3 protein is CASMGGEAGGWNEQFF. The CDR3 bases are TGCGCCAGCATGGGGGGCGAAGCGGGGGGTTGGAATGAGCAGTTCTTC.

The chain combines TRBV27 with TRBJ1-4, with 9 bases matching TRBD1. Germline V gene sequence: CDR1 MNHEY, CDR2 SMNVEV (reference sequence). The CDR3 runs 15 residues. Losses at the gene ends were 2 bases for V and 6 bases for J; bases not matched to a gene: 4. This CDR3 reads CASSLGQGFHEKLFF. As DNA, the CDR3 is TGTGCCAGCAGTTTAGGACAGGGGTTTCATGAAAAACTGTTTTTT.

The rearrangement links TRBV6-5 to TRBJ2-7, with D unresolved. V lost 5 bases and J 1 base, leaving 12 bases between the germline ends. The CDR3 contains 14 residues. The germline CDR1 and CDR2 sequences are MNHEY and SVGAGI. CDR3 DNA sequence: TGTGCCAGCAGTCCCCACATTGCGTCCTACGAGCAGTACTTC. Amino acids: CASSPHIASYEQYF.

The table lists this clone with a count of one. V is TRBV7-2 and J is TRBJ1-2; D not certain. Germline-derived CDR1 and CDR2 are SGHTA and FQGNSA. V was clipped by 1 base and J by 5 bases, with 23 bases between them. The CDR3 has 18 residues. The CDR3 DNA reads as TGTGCCAGCAGCTTAGTGCTTCTTCGTTACGGATCCGTATATGGCTACACCTTC. Translating it yields CASSLVLLRYGSVYGYTF. Drawing the rest from reference TRBV7-2 and TRBJ1-2, the complete variable domain is GAGVSQSPSNKVTEKGKDVELRCDPISGHTALYWYRQSLGQGLEFLIYFQGNSAPDKSGLPSDRFSAERTGGSVSTLTIQRTQQEDSAVYLCASSLVLLRYGSVYGYTFGSGTRLTVV.

The rearrangement links TRBV7-2 to TRBJ2-7; TRBD1 might be the D (5 bases). The CDR3 runs to 15 residues. Germline V gene lookup returns CDR1 SGHTA and CDR2 FQGNSA. Trimming pared 1 base from V and 4 bases from J, leaving 14 bases between. The CDR3, as DNA: TGTGCCAGCAGCTTAGAGGGCGGACAAATATACGAGCAGTACTTC. This translates into CASSLEGGQIYEQYF.

CDR3 amino acids: CASSEDRGLVGYGYTF. CDR3 coding DNA: TGTGCCAGTAGCGAGGACAGGGGGCTCGTCGGATATGGCTACACCTTC. The chain combines TRBV19 with TRBJ1-2, with 11 bases matching TRBD1. Germline V CDR1 and CDR2: LNHDA, SQIVND (reference sequence). The CDR3 spans 16 residues. The junction had 11 bases not matched to a gene; V was cut back by 6 bases and J by 5 bases.

This clone turned up a few times. V gene TRBV7-3 combines with J gene TRBJ2-5, with 9 positions matching TRBD2. CDR3 length equals 15 residues. J gave up 7 bases and V 5 bases, and 11 bases lay outside the gene matches. Germline lookup yields CDR1 SGHTA and CDR2 FQGTGA. The CDR3 DNA reads as TGTGCCAGCAGCCCCCAAGCTAGCGGGGCGGGGACCCAGTACTTC. Translated: CASSPQASGAGTQYF.

The rearrangement joins TRBV5-1 to TRBJ2-2; 7 nucleotides align to TRBD1. The germline CDR1 and CDR2 sequences are SGHRS and YFSETQ. This CDR3 has 16 amino acids. V lost 5 bases and J lost 1; bases outside the gene matches: 8. CDR3 in DNA: TGCGCCAGCAGTCCGCTCGGACAGGTGAACACCGGGGAGCTGTTTTTT. The encoded protein is CASSPLGQVNTGELFF.

The chain uses TRBV7-9 and TRBJ1-1; no firm D call. V was cut by 2 bases and J by 6 bases, with 10 bases left in between. The CDR3 runs 13 residues. Germline CDR1 reads SEHNR; CDR2 reads FQNEAQ (reference sequence). DNA of the CDR3: TGTGCCAGCAGCTTATACCCTCTAGCTGAAGCTTTCTTT. Its translation is CASSLYPLAEAFF.

The DNA of the CDR3 is TGTGCCAGCGAGCGGGGGGGCCCGGACACCGGGGAGCTGTTTTTT. Its translation is CASERGGPDTGELFF. The rearrangement uses TRBV6-1 and TRBJ2-2, with 10 bases that match TRBD2. V dropped 8 bases and J dropped 3; count of bases not matched to a gene: 6. The CDR3 is made up of 15 amino acids. Looked up from germline, CDR1 is MNHNS and CDR2 is SASEGT.

The V and J genes are TRBV30 and TRBJ1-1; 8 bases align to TRBD1. V lost 4 bases, J lost 5 bases, and 9 bases stayed unmatched. The V gene's germline CDR1 is GTSNPN and CDR2 SVGIG (reference sequence). This CDR3 contains 14 residues. The CDR3 loop reads CAWIRRQGWTEAFF. DNA of the CDR3: TGTGCCTGGATCCGGAGACAGGGGTGGACTGAAGCTTTCTTT.

The chain employs TRBV7-3 and TRBJ2-1, with 7 positions matching TRBD1. With V trimmed by 5 bases and J by 2 bases, 6 bases remained unmatched. Germline CDR1 reads SGHTA; CDR2 reads FQGTGA. The CDR3 runs 15 residues. The CDR3 DNA follows: TGTGCCAGCAGCCTGGGACAGCTGGCCTACAATGAGCAGTTCTTC. It yields the protein CASSLGQLAYNEQFF.